This TCR beta chain originates from a study of PD-1 blockade in classical Hodgkin lymphoma. Described time point: cycle 4 day 1 (C4D1), after 5 to 7 weeks of nivolumab. All patients experienced relapse after autologous stem cell transplantation, and brentuximab vedotin exposure was variable. Turning to this clone: Antigen: not known.

The CDR3 is made up of 17 amino acids. The ends were cut back, 5 bases at V and 6 bases at J, with 25 bases in the middle. The germline CDR1 and CDR2 sequences are SEHNR and FQNEAQ (reference sequence). Broader study findings: Patients starting nivolumab less than 1 year after ASCT had lower diversity and were excluded from later analyses.

Libraries were prepared by immunoSEQ multiplex PCR; TCRdb keeps only in-frame clonotypes and omits some of them. The sample lists almost 7,000 clones; 86% were seen once. The receptor's source is a human donor with classical Hodgkin lymphoma. The sequencing here drew on peripheral blood mononuclear cells (PBMCs), taken before the fourth cycle of nivolumab. The rearrangement joins TRBV7-9 to TRBJ1-2; D not resolved. The CDR3 DNA is TGTGCCAGCAGCCCGAGATTACCCGAGACGGTTCGTCATGGCTACACCTTC. Its translation is CASSPRLPETVRHGYTF.